The next 31 T cell receptor beta chains were all read from a single sample in a study of cytomegalovirus exposure and HLA in healthy donors. Amplification used 60 Vbeta primers and 13 Jbeta primers. TCRdb keeps only in-frame clones here, not all; method: immunoSEQ multiplex PCR. The sample contains tens of thousands of clones, 73% of which appear only once. The sequenced sample was PBMCs. The receptors derive from a man between 45 and 60 years old in good health and CMV-seronegative.

The chain couples TRBV30 to TRBJ1-6, with D perhaps matching TRBD1 (5 bases). The germline CDR1 and CDR2 sequences are GTSNPN and SVGIG (reference sequence). CDR3 length: 14 amino acids. V gave up 8 bases and J gave up 7 bases, with 18 bases separating them. CDR3 in amino acids: CAGRAGRGNSPLHF. The CDR3 DNA follows: TGTGCCGGACGAGCCGGACGGGGGAATTCACCCCTCCACTTT.

This sequence joins TRBV11-2 and TRBJ1-6, with D possibly matching TRBD1 (6 bases). Deletions cut 1 base from V and 7 bases from J, with 11 bases between. CDR1 SGHAT and CDR2 FQNNGV come from the germline V gene. The CDR3 has 15 residues. In DNA form, the CDR3 reads TGTGCCAGCAGCTTAGGTACAGGGCGGAATTCACCCCTCCACTTT. It specifies CASSLGTGRNSPLHF.

V is TRBV2 and J is TRBJ2-2; TRBD2 is a possible D gene (5 bases). The CDR3 length is 18 residues. Trimming pared 4 bases from V and 1 base from J, leaving 19 bases between. Germline V CDR1 and CDR2: SNHLY, FYNNEI. The CDR3 reads CASSAVSPGILNTGELFF. DNA for the CDR3: TGTGCCAGCAGTGCAGTTTCACCCGGGATCCTGAACACCGGGGAGCTGTTTTTT.

The rearrangement uses TRBV11-2 and TRBJ2-7; 9 bases match TRBD2. Germline lookup yields CDR1 SGHAT and CDR2 FQNNGV. The ends lost 4 bases at V and 3 bases at J; junction bases unmatched: 10. This CDR3 spans 16 amino acids. CDR3 residues: CASSWARRRGGYEQYF. The DNA of the CDR3 is TGTGCCAGCAGCTGGGCCCGGCGGCGGGGGGGCTACGAGCAGTACTTC.

This chain uses TRBV5-1 with TRBJ1-2, with D hard to call. The CDR3 spans 20 residues. Germline lookup yields CDR1 SGHRS and CDR2 YFSETQ. Deletions cut 3 bases from V and 0 bases from J, with 27 bases between. The CDR3 DNA reads TGCGCCAGCAGCTCGCCCACAAGTCTGACTAACACTGGGGCTAACTATGGCTACACCTTC. Translation: CASSSPTSLTNTGANYGYTF. Using reference TRBV5-1 and TRBJ1-2 for the parts outside the CDR3, the full variable domain is KAGVTQTPRYLIKTRGQQVTLSCSPISGHRSVSWYQQTPGQGLQFLFEYFSETQRNKGNFPGRFSGRQFSNSRSEMNVSTLELGDSALYLCASSSPTSLTNTGANYGYTFGSGTRLTVV.

This clone came up a few times. This chain joins TRBV5-1 and TRBJ2-3; D may be TRBD2 (6 bases). The CDR3 is 14 residues long. Germline V gives CDR1 SGHRS, CDR2 YFSETQ. V was clipped by 3 bases and J by 5 bases, with 13 bases between them. CDR3 nucleotides: TGCGCCAGCAGCTCCGGGACTCCTAGAGATACGCAGTATTTT. This gives the protein CASSSGTPRDTQYF.

The V and J genes are TRBV6-6 and TRBJ1-6; no definite D call. CDR3 size: 15 residues. V gave up 6 bases and J gave up 7 bases, with 16 bases separating them. CDR1 and CDR2 (germline): MNHNY, SVGAGI (reference sequence). The CDR3 DNA reads TGTGCCAGCAGCCAACGACTACCGCAGAATTCACCCCTCCACTTT. Translating gives CASSQRLPQNSPLHF.

This clone was picked up a small number of times. The V and J genes are TRBV6-1 and TRBJ1-6; D perhaps matches TRBD1 (6 bases). The ends were cut back, 5 bases at V and 5 bases at J, with 13 bases in the middle. This CDR3 spans 15 amino acids. Looked up from germline, CDR1 is MNHNS and CDR2 is SASEGT. CDR3 DNA sequence: TGTGCCAGCAGTATACAGGGAGGGCATAATTCACCCCTCCACTTT. It encodes CASSIQGGHNSPLHF.

In this sample, this clone turned up a few times. The gene calls are TRBV6-1 and TRBJ1-5; D remains ambiguous. Germline CDR1 reads MNHNS; CDR2 reads SASEGT. Trimming cost V 7 bases and J 6 bases, with 10 bases left between them. The CDR3 runs 12 residues. CDR3 DNA: TGTGCCAGCACGGATTCGGGTCAGCCCCAGCATTTT. This encodes CASTDSGQPQHF.

Concerning this clone itself: An end of the junction differs from the germline gene, which may be a read error. Here the CDR3 reads CASSLEGHSYERYF. CDR3 DNA sequence: TGTGCCAGCAGCTTAGAGGGGCACTCCTACGAGCGGTACTTC. The chain recombines TRBV7-9 with TRBJ2-7; maybe TRBD1 (5 bases). The CDR3 has 14 amino acids. Germline assignment: CDR1 SEHNR and CDR2 FQNEAQ (reference sequence).

The chain links TRBV5-1 to TRBJ2-1, with TRBD1 matching over 10 bases. The length of the CDR3 is 17 residues. CDR1 SGHRS and CDR2 YFSETQ come from the germline V gene. Trimming at V came to 0 bases and at J to 9 bases, leaving 12 bases not matched to a gene. The CDR3 here is CASSLAPSTGGIVEQFF. In nucleotides, the CDR3 is TGCGCCAGCAGCTTGGCTCCCTCGACAGGGGGCATTGTTGAGCAGTTCTTC. Based on the CDR3 plus reference TRBV5-1 and TRBJ2-1, the full variable domain is KAGVTQTPRYLIKTRGQQVTLSCSPISGHRSVSWYQQTPGQGLQFLFEYFSETQRNKGNFPGRFSGRQFSNSRSEMNVSTLELGDSALYLCASSLAPSTGGIVEQFFGPGTRLTVL.

This sequence joins TRBV6-1 and TRBJ2-3; TRBD2 matches 8 bases. J lost 2 bases, V lost 4 bases, and 5 bases had no gene match. The V gene's germline CDR1 is MNHNS and CDR2 SASEGT. The CDR3 totals 15 residues. CDR3 coding DNA: TGTGCCAGCAGTGGTCGGCGGGGGGCCACAGATACGCAGTATTTT. Protein sequence: CASSGRRGATDTQYF.

The genes are TRBV11-2 and TRBJ1-4; maybe TRBD1 (5 bases). Between the trimmed V and J ends, which lost 1 base and 4 bases, there was a span of 10 bases. The CDR3 spans 15 residues. Germline V CDR1 and CDR2: SGHAT, FQNNGV. The CDR3 here is CASSLVDRFNEKLFF. As DNA, the CDR3 is TGTGCCAGCAGCTTAGTAGACAGATTTAATGAAAAACTGTTTTTT.

This clone was recorded a few times. The chain uses TRBV5-4 and TRBJ2-3, with D uncertain. The CDR3 spans 15 residues. Trimming removed 4 bases from V and 0 bases from J, with 12 bases in between. In germline, CDR1 is SGHNT, CDR2 YYREEE (reference sequence). CDR3 protein: CASSLDPISTDTQYF. Here the CDR3 DNA reads TGTGCCAGCAGCCTGGACCCTATCAGCACAGATACGCAGTATTTT.

The chain combines TRBV5-1 with TRBJ1-1, with TRBD1 matching over 11 bases. With 4 bases clipped from V and 0 bases from J, the junction kept 11 bases outside the gene matches. CDR3 length: 18 residues. Germline assignment: CDR1 SGHRS and CDR2 YFSETQ. CDR3 residues: CASSLLPRDRGLNTEAFF. CDR3 nucleotides: TGCGCCAGCAGCCTACTCCCCCGGGACAGGGGGTTGAACACTGAAGCTTTCTTT.

The CDR3 DNA sequence: TGTGCCAGTAGTATAGATCGGACAGGGGGTAAAAACATTCAGTACTTC. The encoded protein is CASSIDRTGGKNIQYF. This chain connects TRBV19 to TRBJ2-4, with TRBD1 matching over 10 bases. Germline V gene data show CDR1 as LNHDA and CDR2 as SQIVND (reference sequence). This CDR3 spans 16 amino acids. V was clipped by 0 bases and J by 4 bases; unmatched bases: 3.

This chain uses TRBV7-6 with TRBJ1-2; 7 positions match TRBD1. The CDR3 consists of 14 residues. The trim removed 5 bases at V and 5 bases at J, leaving 8 bases unmatched. Germline V gene sequence: CDR1 SGHVS, CDR2 FNYEAQ. CDR3 loop: CASSQETGSYGYTF. DNA for the CDR3: TGTGCCAGCAGCCAGGAGACAGGGTCGTATGGCTACACCTTC.

The chain uses TRBV21-1 and TRBJ1-5; the table calls TRBD1, which could not be checked here. TRBV21-1 is deemed a pseudogene. CDR3 size: 14 residues. CDR3 bases: TGTGCCAGCAGCCTCGACAGGGTACGGCAGCCCCAGCATTTT. The encoded protein is CASSLDRVRQPQHF.

CDR3 sequence reads: CASRRGSNQPQHF. CDR3 DNA: TGTGCCAGCCGAAGAGGGAGTAATCAGCCCCAGCATTTT. This chain links TRBV11-2 with TRBJ1-5; D is undetermined. This CDR3 contains 13 residues. V lost 8 bases to trimming and J lost 4 bases, with 12 bases between them. Per germline, CDR1 SGHAT and CDR2 FQNNGV.

V usage is TRBV11-2 and J usage is TRBJ1-1; TRBD1 aligns across 8 bases. V shed 4 bases, J shed 4 bases, and the junction held 5 bases outside the gene matches. The CDR3 totals 14 residues. Germline V gene data show CDR1 as SGHAT and CDR2 as FQNNGV. Here the CDR3 reads CASSSQGAGTEAFF. DNA of the CDR3: TGTGCCAGCAGCTCTCAGGGGGCAGGCACTGAAGCTTTCTTT.

The chain joins TRBV6-1 to TRBJ2-1; TRBD1 aligns across 9 bases. The junction had 18 bases not matched to a gene; V was cut back by 6 bases and J by 0 bases. Germline CDR1 and CDR2: MNHNS and SASEGT. The CDR3 is 20 residues long. The CDR3 spells CASREPYRGLSSTSYNEQFF. DNA for the CDR3: TGTGCCAGCAGAGAACCTTACAGGGGGCTGAGCTCTACCTCCTACAATGAGCAGTTCTTC.

The chain combines TRBV5-8 with TRBJ1-5; TRBD1 matches at 9 bases. CDR1 is SGHTS and CDR2 is YDEGEE in the germline V gene. The CDR3 contains 15 residues. V shed 4 bases and J 7 bases; nucleotides not matched to a gene: 9. The CDR3 is CASSTTGTGLQPQHF. Here the CDR3 DNA reads TGTGCCAGCAGCACGACCGGGACAGGGTTGCAGCCCCAGCATTTT.

The chain couples TRBV30 to TRBJ2-3; possibly TRBD2 for D (7 bases). The CDR3 is 14 residues long. Germline assignment: CDR1 GTSNPN and CDR2 SVGIG (reference sequence). Trimming stripped 7 bases from V and 4 bases from J, with 18 bases between. This chain's CDR3 is CALYLTGRADTQYF. In DNA form, the CDR3 reads TGTGCCTTGTATCTTACAGGGAGGGCAGATACGCAGTATTTT.

This chain uses TRBV27 with TRBJ2-7; 9 bases map to TRBD2. After removal of 1 base from V and 7 bases from J, the junction contained 8 bases not matched to a gene. The CDR3 has 15 residues. Germline CDR1 MNHEY, CDR2 SMNVEV (reference sequence). The DNA for the CDR3 is TGTGCCAGCAGTTTATTGGGCGGGGGGGCGAGAGAGCAGTACTTC. This sequence encodes CASSLLGGGAREQYF.

The J gene is TRBJ1-1, the V gene TRBV10-3; D call uncertain. With 4 bases removed from V and 1 base from J, the gap between germline ends came to 13 bases. The germline CDR1 and CDR2 sequences are ENHRY and SYGVKD. The length of the CDR3 is 15 residues. The CDR3 bases are TGTGCCATCAGTGCAGTCGGAGTCAGGAACACTGAAGCTTTCTTT. As protein: CAISAVGVRNTEAFF.

The chain is built from TRBV27 and TRBJ1-1, with a possible D match to TRBD1 (6 bases). Trimming left V 5 bases short and J 2 bases short, with 12 bases between. Germline-derived CDR1 and CDR2 are MNHEY and SMNVEV (reference sequence). CDR3 length equals 14 residues. CDR3 DNA sequence: TGTGCCAGCAGTCCCACAGGGTTTAACACTGAAGCTTTCTTT. Protein product: CASSPTGFNTEAFF.

On this clone itself: A read error may account for a junction end that differs from germline. The gene calls are TRBV18 and TRBJ2-7; D is perhaps TRBD1 (7 bases). The CDR3 spans 14 residues. The V gene's germline CDR1 is KGHSH and CDR2 LQKENI. The chain's CDR3 is CASPPRQGLYEQYF. Written as DNA, the CDR3 is TGTGCCAGCCCACCACGACAGGGACTCTACGAGCAGTACTTC.

CDR3 sequence reads: CASSEWDRGSYSNQPQHF. CDR3 DNA sequence: TGTGCCAGCAGTGAATGGGACAGGGGGTCATATAGCAATCAGCCCCAGCATTTT. The chain couples TRBV6-1 to TRBJ1-5; 11 bases match TRBD1. V was clipped by 2 bases and J by 0 bases; unmatched bases: 6. This CDR3 is 18 amino acids long. Germline CDR1 MNHNS, CDR2 SASEGT.

This chain links TRBV25-1 with TRBJ2-3; 12 positions agree with TRBD2. The J segment lost 6 bases and the V segment lost 5 bases, leaving 6 bases of the junction unmatched. Germline CDR1 is MGHDK and CDR2 is SYGVNS. This CDR3 spans 15 amino acids. For the CDR3, the DNA is TGTGCCAGCAGTCTAGCGGGGGGGCGATTGGATACGCAGTATTTT. It codes for CASSLAGGRLDTQYF.

The genes are TRBV18 and TRBJ2-3, with 12 nucleotides matching TRBD2. Germline V lookup: CDR1 KGHSH, CDR2 LQKENI. V was clipped by 3 bases and J by 6 bases; unmatched bases: 4. The CDR3 contains 15 residues. CDR3 residues: CASSPLGTSGDTQYF. The CDR3 DNA reads as TGTGCCAGCTCACCCCTCGGGACTAGCGGGGATACGCAGTATTTT. The full variable domain, with the rest looked up from reference TRBV18 and TRBJ2-3, is NAGVMQNPRHLVRRRGQEARLRCSPMKGHSHVYWYRQLPEEGLKFMVYLQKENIIDESGMPKERFSAEFPKEGPSILRIQQVVRGDSAAYFCASSPLGTSGDTQYFGPGTRLTVL.

The V gene is TRBV19, the J gene TRBJ2-7; 11 bases fit TRBD2. Germline CDR1 is LNHDA and CDR2 is SQIVND (reference sequence). Trimming took 5 bases from V and 2 from J; bases not matched to a gene: 8. The CDR3 covers 16 residues. The CDR3 here is CASSPGSSGGPYEQYF. Written as DNA, the CDR3 is TGTGCCAGTAGTCCCGGCTCTAGCGGGGGGCCCTACGAGCAGTACTTC.